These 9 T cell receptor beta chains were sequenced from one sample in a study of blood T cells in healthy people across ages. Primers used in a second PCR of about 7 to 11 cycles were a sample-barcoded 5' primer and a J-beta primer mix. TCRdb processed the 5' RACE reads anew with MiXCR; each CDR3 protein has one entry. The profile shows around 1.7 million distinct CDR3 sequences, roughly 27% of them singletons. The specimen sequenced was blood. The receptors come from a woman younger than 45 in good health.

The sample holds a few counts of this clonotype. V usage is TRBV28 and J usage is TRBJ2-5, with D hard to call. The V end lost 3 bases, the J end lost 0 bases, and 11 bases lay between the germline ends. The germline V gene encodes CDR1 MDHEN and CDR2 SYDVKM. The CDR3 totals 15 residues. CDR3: CASSLTADYQETQYF. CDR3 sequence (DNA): TGTGCCAGCAGTTTGACTGCAGACTACCAAGAGACCCAGTACTTC. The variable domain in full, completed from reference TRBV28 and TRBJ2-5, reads DVKVTQSSRYLVKRTGEKVFLECVQDMDHENMFWYRQDPGLGLRLIYFSYDVKMKEKGDIPEGYSVSREKKERFSLILESASTNQTSMYLCASSLTADYQETQYFGPGTRLLVL.

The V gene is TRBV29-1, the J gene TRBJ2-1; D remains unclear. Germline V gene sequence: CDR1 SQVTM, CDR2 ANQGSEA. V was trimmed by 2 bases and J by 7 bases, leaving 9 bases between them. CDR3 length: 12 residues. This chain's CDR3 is CSVEIGGNEQFF. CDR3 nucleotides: TGCAGCGTTGAAATAGGTGGGAATGAGCAGTTCTTC.

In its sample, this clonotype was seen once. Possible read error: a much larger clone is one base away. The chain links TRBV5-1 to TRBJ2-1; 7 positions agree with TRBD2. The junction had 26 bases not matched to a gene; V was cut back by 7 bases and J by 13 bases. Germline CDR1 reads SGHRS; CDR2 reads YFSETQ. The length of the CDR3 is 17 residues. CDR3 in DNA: TGCGCCAGCGGCACCCTTGTAGCGGGTGCCACACAAGAGACCCAGTTCTTC. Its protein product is CASGTLVAGATQETQFF.

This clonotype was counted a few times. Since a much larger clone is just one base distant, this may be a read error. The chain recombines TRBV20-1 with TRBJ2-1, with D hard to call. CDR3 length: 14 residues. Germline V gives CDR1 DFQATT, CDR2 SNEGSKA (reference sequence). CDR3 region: CSAGDQSRFGEQFF. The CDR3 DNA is TGCAGTGCTGGAGATCAAAGTCGTTTTGGGGAGCAGTTCTTC.

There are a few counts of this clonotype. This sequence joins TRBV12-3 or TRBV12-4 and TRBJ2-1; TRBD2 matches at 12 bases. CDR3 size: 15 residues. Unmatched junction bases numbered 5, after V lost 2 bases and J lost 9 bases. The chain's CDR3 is CASSLRLAGAGEQFF. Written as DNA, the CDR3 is TGTGCCAGCAGTTTAAGACTAGCGGGAGCAGGTGAGCAGTTCTTC.

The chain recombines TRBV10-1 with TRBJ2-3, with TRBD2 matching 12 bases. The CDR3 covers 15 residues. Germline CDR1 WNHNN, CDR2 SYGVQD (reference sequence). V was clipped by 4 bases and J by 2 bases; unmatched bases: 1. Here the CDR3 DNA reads TGCGCCAGCAGTGGGACTAGCGGGATCACAGATACGCAGTATTTT. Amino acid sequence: CASSGTSGITDTQYF.

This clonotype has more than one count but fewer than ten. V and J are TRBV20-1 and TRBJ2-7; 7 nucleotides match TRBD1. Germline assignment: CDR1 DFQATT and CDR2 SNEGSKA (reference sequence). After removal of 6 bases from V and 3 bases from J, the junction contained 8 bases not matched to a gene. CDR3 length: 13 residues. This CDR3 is CSAEDRDNYEQYF. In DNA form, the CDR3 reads TGCAGTGCAGAAGACAGGGATAACTACGAGCAGTACTTC.

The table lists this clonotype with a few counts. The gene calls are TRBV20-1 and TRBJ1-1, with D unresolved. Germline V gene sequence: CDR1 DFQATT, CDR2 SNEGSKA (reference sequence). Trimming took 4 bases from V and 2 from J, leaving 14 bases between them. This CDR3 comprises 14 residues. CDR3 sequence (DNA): TGCAGTGCTAAGGACGGACGCATAAACACTGAAGCTTTCTTT. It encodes CSAKDGRINTEAFF.

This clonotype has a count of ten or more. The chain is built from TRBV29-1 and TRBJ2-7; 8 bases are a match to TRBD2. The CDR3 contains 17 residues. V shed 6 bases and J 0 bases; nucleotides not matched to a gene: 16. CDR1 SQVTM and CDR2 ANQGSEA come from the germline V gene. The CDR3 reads CSVGSFAGGLNSYEQYF. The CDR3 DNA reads TGCAGCGTGGGGAGTTTTGCGGGAGGACTTAACTCCTACGAGCAGTACTTC.